This T cell receptor (beta chain) was obtained from a study of blood T cell repertoires in COVID-19. The table lists this clone with a count of one. The germline CDR1 and CDR2 sequences are MRHNA and SNTAGT. This CDR3 contains 13 residues. Deletions cut 3 bases from V and 6 bases from J, with 9 bases between. TCRdb's copy holds only in-frame clones and misses some; the assay was immunoSEQ multiplex PCR. The sample lists some 250,000 clones, roughly 82% occurring once. The source of this sequence is a man of 80 years or more with acute or convalescent COVID-19. The genes are TRBV6-4 and TRBJ1-5; D not resolved. The sample was peripheral blood. In DNA, the CDR3 is TGTGCCAGCAGTGAGACGGGAAGTCAGCCCCAGCATTTT. Translating it yields CASSETGSQPQHF.